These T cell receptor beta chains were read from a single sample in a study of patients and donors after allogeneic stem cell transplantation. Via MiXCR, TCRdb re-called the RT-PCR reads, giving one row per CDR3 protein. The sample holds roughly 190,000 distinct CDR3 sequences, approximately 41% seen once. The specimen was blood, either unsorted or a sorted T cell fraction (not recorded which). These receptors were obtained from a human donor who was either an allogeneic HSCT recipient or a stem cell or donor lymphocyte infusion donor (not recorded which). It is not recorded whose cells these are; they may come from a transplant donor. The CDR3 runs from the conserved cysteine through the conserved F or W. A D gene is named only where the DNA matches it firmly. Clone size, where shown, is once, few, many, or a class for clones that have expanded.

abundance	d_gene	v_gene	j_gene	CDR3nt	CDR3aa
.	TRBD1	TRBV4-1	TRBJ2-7	TGCGCCAGCAGCCAAGTGCAGGGGGCTATAAACGAGCAGTACTTC	CASSQVQGAINEQYF
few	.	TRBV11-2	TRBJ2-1	TGTGCCAGCAGCTTTGGGACTCTTAGCTCCTACAATGAGCAGTTCTTC	CASSFGTLSSYNEQFF
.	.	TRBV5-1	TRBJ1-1	TGCGCCAGCAGCTCCGCGGGGATGGACACTGAAGCTTTCTTT	CASSSAGMDTEAFF
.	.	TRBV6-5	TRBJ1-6	TGTGCCAGCAAAGAAATTCATAATTCACCCCTCCACTTT	CASKEIHNSPLHF
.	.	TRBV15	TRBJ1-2	TGTGCCACCAGTCCGGGCCCTCGGAGTGATGGCTACACCTTC	CATSPGPRSDGYTF
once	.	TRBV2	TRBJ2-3	TGTGCCAGCACCGAAAGAGACCCTAGCACAGATACGCAGTATTTT	CASTERDPSTDTQYF
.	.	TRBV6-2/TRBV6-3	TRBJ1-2	TGTGCCAGCAGTACGGACAGTAACTATGGCTACACCTTC	CASSTDSNYGYTF
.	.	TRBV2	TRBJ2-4	TGTGCCATCCAGAGACAGGCAGTAAACATTCAGTACTTC	CAIQRQAVNIQYF
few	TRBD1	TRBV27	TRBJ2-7	TGTGCCAGCAGTACCTACAGGGGACCCTACGAGCAGTACTTC	CASSTYRGPYEQYF
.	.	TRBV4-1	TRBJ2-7	TGCGCCAGCAGCTTTGACCTAAGGTACGAGCAGTACTTC	CASSFDLRYEQYF
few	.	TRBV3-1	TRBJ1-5	TGTGCCAGCAGCCCTAGTACAGGATTTCAGCCCCAGCATTTT	CASSPSTGFQPQHF
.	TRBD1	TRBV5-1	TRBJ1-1	TGCGCCAGCAGCTTGGTTACAGGGGTTGGAGTGAACACTGAAGCTTTCTTT	CASSLVTGVGVNTEAFF
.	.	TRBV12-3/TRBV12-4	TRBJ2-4	TGTGCCAGCGCTCCCGGCGGGGAGAGGTCCAAAAACATTCAGTACTTC	CASAPGGERSKNIQYF
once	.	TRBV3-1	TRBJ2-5	TGTGCCAGCAGCCAAGACTCCCGAGGGACCCAGTACTTC	CASSQDSRGTQYF
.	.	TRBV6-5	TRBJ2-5	TGTGCCAGCAGTTACCGGGGGGACAGCCTTGTTCGAGAGACCCAGTACTTC	CASSYRGDSLVRETQYF
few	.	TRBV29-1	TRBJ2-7	TGCAGCGTTGATGCGGGAACCTACGAGCAGTACTTC	CSVDAGTYEQYF
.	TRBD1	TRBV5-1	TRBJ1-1	TGCGCCAGCAGCTCCCGACAGGGTGGGGGGAACACTGAAGCTTTCTTT	CASSSRQGGGNTEAFF
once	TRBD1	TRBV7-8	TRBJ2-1	TGTGCCAGCAGCTTGAGTCCCGGGACAGGGAAGAATGAGCAGTTCTTC	CASSLSPGTGKNEQFF
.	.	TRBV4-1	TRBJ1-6	TGCGCCAGCAGCCTCCAGATTTTCCCGTGGGGTCTCTCACCCCTCCACTTT	CASSLQIFPWGLSPLHF
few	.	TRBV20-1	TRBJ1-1	TGCAGTGCTAGAGATCTAAGCCCGAGGAAAGCTTTCTTT	CSARDLSPRKAFF
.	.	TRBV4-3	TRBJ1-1	TGCGCCAGCAGCCAAGATAACAGTGCGAACACTGAAGCTTTCTTT	CASSQDNSANTEAFF
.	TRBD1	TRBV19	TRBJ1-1	TGTGCCAGTAGTCGGGACAGCGGGAACACTGAAGCTTTCTTT	CASSRDSGNTEAFF
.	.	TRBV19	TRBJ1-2	TGTGCCAGTAGTCCCCAGCCGGGGGACTATGGCTACACCTTT	CASSPQPGDYGYTF
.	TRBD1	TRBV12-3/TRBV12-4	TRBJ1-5	TGTGCCAGCAGTCCAAGACAGGGTGGAGGAGGACAGCCCCAGCATTTT	CASSPRQGGGGQPQHF
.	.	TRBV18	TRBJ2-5	TGTGCCAGCTCACCACCCCGAGAGACCCAGTACTTC	CASSPPRETQYF
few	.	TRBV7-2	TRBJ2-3	TGTGCCAGCACTCGTGGGGGGAGTGGGGATACGCAGTATTTT	CASTRGGSGDTQYF
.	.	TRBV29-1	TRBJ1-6	TGCAGCGTTGGACAGCCTTCACCCCTCCACTTT	CSVGQPSPLHF
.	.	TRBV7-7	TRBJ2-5	TGTGCCAGCAGCTTATTGGGGCGGTCCAGAGAGACCCAGTACTTC	CASSLLGRSRETQYF
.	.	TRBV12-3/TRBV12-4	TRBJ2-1	TGTGCCAGCAGTTATCAGGATGAGCAGTTCTTC	CASSYQDEQFF
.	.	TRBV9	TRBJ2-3	TGTGCCAGCAGCGTATTACAGGGTCCAGATACGCAGTATTTT	CASSVLQGPDTQYF
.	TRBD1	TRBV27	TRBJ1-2	TGTGCCAGCAGTTTATCGTGGCAGGATTGGGACAGGGGTTATGGCTACACCTTC	CASSLSWQDWDRGYGYTF
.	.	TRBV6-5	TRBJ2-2	TGTGCCAGCAGCCGACCCGGGGAGCTGTTTTTT	CASSRPGELFF
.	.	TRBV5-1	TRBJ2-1	TGCGCCAGCAGCTTACAGGCCTACTTCAATGAGCAGTTCTTC	CASSLQAYFNEQFF
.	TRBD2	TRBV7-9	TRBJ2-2	TGTGCGAGCGGGGGCCAGGGAGGCAACACCGGGGAGCTGTTTTTT	CASGGQGGNTGELFF
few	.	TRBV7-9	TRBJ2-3	TGTGCCAGCAGCTTGGAGTACACAGATACGCAGTATTTT	CASSLEYTDTQYF
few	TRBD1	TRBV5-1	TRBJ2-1	TGCGCCAGCAGCTTGGGTGACAGGGCCACCAATGAGCAGTTCTTC	CASSLGDRATNEQFF
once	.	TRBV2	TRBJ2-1	TGTGCCAGCAGTGACGAGGCAGGGAGAAATGAGCAGTTCTTC	CASSDEAGRNEQFF
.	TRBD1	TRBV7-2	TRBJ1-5	TGTGCCAGCAGCCCGGGACAGGGGATGGGTCAGCCCCAGCATTTT	CASSPGQGMGQPQHF
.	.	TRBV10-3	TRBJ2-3	TGTGCCATCAGTGAGGGACAGCAAAGCACAGATACGCAGTATTTT	CAISEGQQSTDTQYF
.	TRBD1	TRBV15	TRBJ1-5	TGTGCCACCAGCAGGGGACAGGGGAACGGCAATCAGCCCCAGCATTTT	CATSRGQGNGNQPQHF
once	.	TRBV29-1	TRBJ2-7	TGCAGCGCCGGAAACGTACTACCCGGCGAGCAGTACTTC	CSAGNVLPGEQYF
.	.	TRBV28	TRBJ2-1	TGTGCCAGCAGTTTTGCCGGGCTCCGGGAGAATGAGCAGTTCTTC	CASSFAGLRENEQFF
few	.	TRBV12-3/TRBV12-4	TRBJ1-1	TGTGCCAGCAGCCGCCCCGCGAACACTGAAGCTTTCTTT	CASSRPANTEAFF
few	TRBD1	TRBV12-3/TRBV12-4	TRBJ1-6	TGTGCCAGCAGCCTAAACAGACAGGGGCGTTCACCCCTCCACTTT	CASSLNRQGRSPLHF
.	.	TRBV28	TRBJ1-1	TGTGCCAGCAGGCTTTGGACCGAGAACACTGAAGCTTTCTTT	CASRLWTENTEAFF
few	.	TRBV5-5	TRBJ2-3	TGTGCCAGCAGCTTCGACGCGGTCACAGATACGCAGTATTTT	CASSFDAVTDTQYF
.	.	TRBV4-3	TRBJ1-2	TGCGCCAGCAGCCAAGATAGGGGGACGTATGGCTACACCTTC	CASSQDRGTYGYTF
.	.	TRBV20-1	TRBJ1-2	TGCAGTGCTAGAGATCAACTTTCCGGAACGTATGGCTACACCTTC	CSARDQLSGTYGYTF
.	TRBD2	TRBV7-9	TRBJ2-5	TGTGCCAGCAGCGTCAGACTAGCGGGAGGCCTATTAGGGGAGACCCAGTACTTC	CASSVRLAGGLLGETQYF
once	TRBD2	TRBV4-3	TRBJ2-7	TGCGCCAGCAGCCAAGATGTGGCCGGGCTCCGTGGGGGGGTCCCCTACGAGCAGTACTTC	CASSQDVAGLRGGVPYEQYF
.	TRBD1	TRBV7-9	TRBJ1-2	TGTGCCAGCAGCTTAGAAGTGGGACAGGGGTATGGCTACACCTTC	CASSLEVGQGYGYTF
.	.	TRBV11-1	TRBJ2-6	TGTGCCAGCAGCTTAGCCCAGAGTCTCTCTGGGGCCAACGTCCTGACTTTC	CASSLAQSLSGANVLTF
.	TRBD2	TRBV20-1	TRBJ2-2	TGCAGTGCTAGCCTAGCGGGATTAACCGGGGAGCTGTTTTTT	CSASLAGLTGELFF
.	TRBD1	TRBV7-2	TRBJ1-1	TGTGCCAGCAGCCCACCCTGGGGGGGACACAGGGGTGTTGAAGCTTTCTTT	CASSPPWGGHRGVEAFF
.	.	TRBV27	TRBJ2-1	TGTGCCAGCAGTCCCCGTGGTTGGGATGAGCAGTTCTTC	CASSPRGWDEQFF
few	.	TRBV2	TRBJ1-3	TGTGCCAGCAGTGAGGACGGACAGCTGAGCTCTGGAAACACCATATATTTT	CASSEDGQLSSGNTIYF
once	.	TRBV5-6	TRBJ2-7	TGTGCCAGCAGCTTGGGGACAGCATCCTACGAGCAGTACTTC	CASSLGTASYEQYF